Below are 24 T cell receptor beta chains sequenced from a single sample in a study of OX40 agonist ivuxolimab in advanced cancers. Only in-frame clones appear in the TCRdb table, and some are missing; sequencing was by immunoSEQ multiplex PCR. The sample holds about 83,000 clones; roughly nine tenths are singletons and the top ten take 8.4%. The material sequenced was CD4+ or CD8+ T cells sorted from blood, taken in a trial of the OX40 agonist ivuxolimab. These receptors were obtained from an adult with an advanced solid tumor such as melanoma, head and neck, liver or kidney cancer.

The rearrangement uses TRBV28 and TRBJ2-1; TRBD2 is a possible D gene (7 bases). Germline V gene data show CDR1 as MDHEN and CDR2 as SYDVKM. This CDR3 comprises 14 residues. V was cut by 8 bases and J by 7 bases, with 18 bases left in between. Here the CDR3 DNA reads TGTGCCAGCGCCCCTCGGGGGGCGGGGAATGAGCAGTTCTTC. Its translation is CASAPRGAGNEQFF.

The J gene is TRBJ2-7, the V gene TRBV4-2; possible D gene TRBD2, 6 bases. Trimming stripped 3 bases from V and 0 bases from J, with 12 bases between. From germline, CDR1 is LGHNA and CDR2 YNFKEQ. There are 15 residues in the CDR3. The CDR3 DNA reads TGTGCCAGCAGCCAGGGACTTTTTAGCTCCTACGAGCAGTACTTC. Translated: CASSQGLFSSYEQYF.

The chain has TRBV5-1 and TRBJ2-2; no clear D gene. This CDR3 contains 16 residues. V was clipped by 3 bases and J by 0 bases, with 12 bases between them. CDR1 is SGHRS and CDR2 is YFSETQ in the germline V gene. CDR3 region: CASSSDVSTNTGELFF. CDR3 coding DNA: TGCGCCAGCAGCTCAGATGTTAGCACGAACACCGGGGAGCTGTTTTTT.

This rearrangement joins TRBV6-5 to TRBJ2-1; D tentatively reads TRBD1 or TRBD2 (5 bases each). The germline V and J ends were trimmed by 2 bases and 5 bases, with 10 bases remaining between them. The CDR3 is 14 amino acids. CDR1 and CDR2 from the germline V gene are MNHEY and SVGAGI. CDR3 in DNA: TGTGCCAGCAGTTACAGGGACCGAAACAATGAGCAGTTCTTC. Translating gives CASSYRDRNNEQFF.

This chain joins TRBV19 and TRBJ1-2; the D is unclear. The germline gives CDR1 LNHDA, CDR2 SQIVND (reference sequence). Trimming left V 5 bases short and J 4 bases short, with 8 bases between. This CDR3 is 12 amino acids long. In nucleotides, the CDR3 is TGTGCCAGTAGTGCTTCAATCTATGGCTACACCTTC. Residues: CASSASIYGYTF.

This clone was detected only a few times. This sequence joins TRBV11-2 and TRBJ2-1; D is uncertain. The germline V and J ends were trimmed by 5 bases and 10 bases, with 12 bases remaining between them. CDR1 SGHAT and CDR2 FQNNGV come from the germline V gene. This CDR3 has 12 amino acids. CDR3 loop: CASSPLVGEQFF. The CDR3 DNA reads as TGTGCCAGCAGCCCTTTAGTGGGGGAGCAGTTCTTC.

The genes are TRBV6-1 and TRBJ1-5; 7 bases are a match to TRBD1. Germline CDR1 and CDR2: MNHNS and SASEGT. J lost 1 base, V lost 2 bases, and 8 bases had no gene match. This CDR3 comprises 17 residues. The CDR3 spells CASSEPTGLASNQPQHF. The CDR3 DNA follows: TGTGCCAGCAGTGAACCGACAGGGTTGGCGAGCAATCAGCCCCAGCATTTT.

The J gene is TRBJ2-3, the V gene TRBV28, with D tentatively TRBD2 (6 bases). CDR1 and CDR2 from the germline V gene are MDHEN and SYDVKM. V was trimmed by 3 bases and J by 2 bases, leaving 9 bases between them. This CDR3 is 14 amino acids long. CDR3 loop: CASSFSRDTDTQYF. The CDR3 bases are TGTGCCAGCAGTTTTTCGCGGGACACAGATACGCAGTATTTT.

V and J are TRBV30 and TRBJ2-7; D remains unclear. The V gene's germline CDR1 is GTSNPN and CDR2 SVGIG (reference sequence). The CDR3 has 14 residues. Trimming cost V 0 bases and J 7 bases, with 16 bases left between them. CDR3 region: CAWSVGVVSSEQYF. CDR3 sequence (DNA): TGTGCCTGGAGTGTTGGCGTAGTGTCGAGTGAGCAGTACTTC.

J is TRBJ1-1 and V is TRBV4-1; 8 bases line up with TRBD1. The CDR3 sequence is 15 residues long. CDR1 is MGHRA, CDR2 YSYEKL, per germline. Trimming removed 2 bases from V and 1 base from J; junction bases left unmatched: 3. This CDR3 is CASSQRTGTNTEAFF. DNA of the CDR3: TGCGCCAGCAGCCAACGGACAGGGACGAACACTGAAGCTTTCTTT.

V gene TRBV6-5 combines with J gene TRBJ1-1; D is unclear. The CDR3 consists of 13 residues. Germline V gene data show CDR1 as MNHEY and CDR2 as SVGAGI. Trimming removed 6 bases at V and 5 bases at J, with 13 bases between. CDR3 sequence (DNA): TGTGCCAGCAGCCCCTGGGCGAGGACTGAAGCTTTCTTT. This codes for CASSPWARTEAFF.

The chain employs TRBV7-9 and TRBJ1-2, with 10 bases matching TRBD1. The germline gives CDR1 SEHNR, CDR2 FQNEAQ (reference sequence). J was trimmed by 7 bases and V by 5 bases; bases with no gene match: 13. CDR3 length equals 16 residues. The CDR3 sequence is CASSPPIQGTGVGYTF. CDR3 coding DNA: TGTGCCAGCAGCCCCCCTATACAGGGGACAGGGGTTGGCTACACCTTC.

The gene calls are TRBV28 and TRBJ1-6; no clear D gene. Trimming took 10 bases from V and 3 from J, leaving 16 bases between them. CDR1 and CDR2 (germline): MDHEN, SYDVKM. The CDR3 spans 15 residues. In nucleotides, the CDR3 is TGTGCCACCAATTTAAGGGAACTCTATAATTCACCCCTCCACTTT. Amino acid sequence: CATNLRELYNSPLHF.

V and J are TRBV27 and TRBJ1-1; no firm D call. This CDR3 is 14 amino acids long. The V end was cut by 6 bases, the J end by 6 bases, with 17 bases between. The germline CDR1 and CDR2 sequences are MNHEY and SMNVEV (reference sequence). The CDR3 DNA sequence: TGTGCCAGCAGCTTGCTGGTCCAAGGAGCTGAAGCTTTCTTT. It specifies CASSLLVQGAEAFF.

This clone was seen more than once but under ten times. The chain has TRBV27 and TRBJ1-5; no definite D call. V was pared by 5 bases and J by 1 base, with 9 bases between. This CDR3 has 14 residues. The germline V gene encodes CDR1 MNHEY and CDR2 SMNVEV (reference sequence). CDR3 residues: CASSPLISNQPQHF. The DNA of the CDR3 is TGTGCCAGCAGTCCCCTGATAAGCAATCAGCCCCAGCATTTT.

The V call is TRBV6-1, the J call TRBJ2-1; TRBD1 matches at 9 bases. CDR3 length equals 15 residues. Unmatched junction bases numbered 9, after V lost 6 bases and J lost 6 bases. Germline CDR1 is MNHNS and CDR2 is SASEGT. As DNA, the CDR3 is TGTGCCAGCAGAACAGGACAGGGGACGGGCAATGAGCAGTTCTTC. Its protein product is CASRTGQGTGNEQFF.

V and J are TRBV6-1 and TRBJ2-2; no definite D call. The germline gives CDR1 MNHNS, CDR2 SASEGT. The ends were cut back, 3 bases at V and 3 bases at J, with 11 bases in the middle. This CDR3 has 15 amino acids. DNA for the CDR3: TGTGCCAGCAGTGATAAAATGGGCTACACCGGGGAGCTGTTTTTT. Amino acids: CASSDKMGYTGELFF.

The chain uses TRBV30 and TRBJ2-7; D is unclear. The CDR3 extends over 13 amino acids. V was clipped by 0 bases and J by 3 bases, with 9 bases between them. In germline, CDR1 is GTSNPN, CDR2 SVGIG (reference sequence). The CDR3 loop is CAWSVRAGYEQYF. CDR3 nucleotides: TGTGCCTGGAGTGTACGGGCAGGCTACGAGCAGTACTTC.

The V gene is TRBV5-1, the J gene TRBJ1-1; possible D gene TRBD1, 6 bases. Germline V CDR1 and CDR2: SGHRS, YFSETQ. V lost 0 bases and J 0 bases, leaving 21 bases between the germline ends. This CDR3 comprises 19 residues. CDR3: CASSLVGAGLRVVNTEAFF. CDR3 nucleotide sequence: TGCGCCAGCAGCTTGGTGGGGGCAGGATTAAGGGTGGTGAACACTGAAGCTTTCTTT.

In DNA form, the CDR3 reads TGCGCCAGCAGCCAAGTTCCCGGTGTCGAGCAGTACGTC. It translates to CASSQVPGVEQYV. The J gene is TRBJ2-7, the V gene TRBV4-1; no clear D. The germline CDR1 and CDR2 sequences are MGHRA and YSYEKL. CDR3 length: 13 residues. V was shortened by 1 base and J by 6 bases, with 10 bases between the two germline ends.

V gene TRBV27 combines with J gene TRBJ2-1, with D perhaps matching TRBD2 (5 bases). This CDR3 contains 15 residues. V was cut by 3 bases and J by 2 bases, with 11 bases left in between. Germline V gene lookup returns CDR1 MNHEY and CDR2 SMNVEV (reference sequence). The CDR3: CASSLSEGAYNEQFF. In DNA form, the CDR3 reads TGTGCCAGCAGTTTGTCAGAGGGCGCCTACAATGAGCAGTTCTTC.

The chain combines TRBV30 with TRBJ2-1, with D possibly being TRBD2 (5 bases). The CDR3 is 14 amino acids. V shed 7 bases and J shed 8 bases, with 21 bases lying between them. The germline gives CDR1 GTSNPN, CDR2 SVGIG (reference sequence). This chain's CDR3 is CALQAEVGFDEQFF. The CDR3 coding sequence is TGTGCCTTACAAGCGGAAGTGGGGTTTGATGAGCAGTTCTTC.

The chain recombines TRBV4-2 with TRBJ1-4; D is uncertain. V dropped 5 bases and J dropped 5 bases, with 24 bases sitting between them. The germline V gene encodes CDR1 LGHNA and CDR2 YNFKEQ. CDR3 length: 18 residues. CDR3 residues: CASSLDLWREAWNEKLFF. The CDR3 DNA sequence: TGTGCCAGCAGCTTGGATCTGTGGAGGGAGGCATGGAATGAAAAACTGTTTTTT.

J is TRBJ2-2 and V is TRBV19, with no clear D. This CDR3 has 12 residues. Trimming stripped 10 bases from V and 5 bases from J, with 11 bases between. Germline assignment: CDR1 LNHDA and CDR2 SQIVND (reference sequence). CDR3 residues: CAMRTATGELFF. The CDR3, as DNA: TGTGCCATGCGGACGGCTACCGGGGAGCTGTTTTTT.